The source of this T cell receptor beta chain is a study of blood T cell repertoires in COVID-19 (TCRdb year 2020). Regarding the research as a whole: The collaborator samples originated in the United States, Italy and Spain and spanned the acute and convalescent phases of COVID-19. Subjects who had been exposed to COVID-19, were actively infected with it, or had recovered from it provided the deeply sampled blood TCRbeta repertoires that made up the dataset. A de-identified subject ID, COVID-19 status, age in years and sex were almost always included in the sample metadata. Samples came from the ongoing ImmuneRACE study (first 160 participants) plus 1,254 subjects from 6 global collaborators. Where available, HLA class I and class II types were taken from metadata supplied by the sample provider and were not determined by assay-based typing. The material from the prospective study consisted of cDNA or gDNA derived from T cells, B-cell-depleted T cells, or PBMCs. The repertoires were released in a freely available public database intended as a resource for research on the immune response to SARS-CoV-2. Paper-wide results and their limitations: How much clinical and demographic metadata was included differed by source and by participant, and the metadata was provided uncurated.

Inclusive of the bounding cysteine and phenylalanine, the CDR3 is 15 residues long. The DNA shown is the 45-base CDR3, in frame from base 1. Per the germline V gene, MRHNA is the CDR1 and SNTAGT is the CDR2. V has 3 bases trimmed and J has 8 bases trimmed; junction bases matching no gene number 5. Each collaborating institution followed its own protocols to collect whole blood in K2EDTA tubes. For TCRbeta analysis, collaborator samples were shipped as frozen whole blood, as isolated PBMCs, or as DNA extracted from either sample type. TCRbeta CDR3 regions were amplified from genomic DNA by means of the immunoSEQ Assay, a bias-controlled multiplex PCR. The source study handled its data this way. Within the assay, amplification of reference gene primers was used to estimate how many nucleated cells each sample contained. Sequence reads were collapsed and filtered to measure the absolute abundance of every unique TCRbeta CDR3 rearrangement. For each sample, productive Simpson clonality was calculated as the square root of Simpson's diversity index across productive rearrangements. TCRdb stores this immuneACCESS table with in-frame sequences only. Part of the clones is absent; in the studies checked, under half of the shortfall reflects unresolved V genes, and no reason is known for the rest. Clone size and the V and J calls come from that table; the DNA yielded D and trimming. This sample holds 95,000 to 110,000 clones; 87% were observed only once. The ten largest clones represent around 14% of the sample.

Concerning this clone: The target of this receptor is not known. Base qualities are not provided; no much larger clone lies one nucleotide away.

The rearrangement combines TRBV6-4 with TRBJ2-1, with 12 bases in between that match TRBD2. The material sequenced was peripheral blood. The TCR comes from a man aged 45-65 years with acute or convalescent COVID-19. The CDR3 protein: CASSETSGSVYEQFF. The sequenced DNA: TGTGCCAGCAGTGAGACTAGCGGGAGTGTCTATGAGCAGTTCTTC.